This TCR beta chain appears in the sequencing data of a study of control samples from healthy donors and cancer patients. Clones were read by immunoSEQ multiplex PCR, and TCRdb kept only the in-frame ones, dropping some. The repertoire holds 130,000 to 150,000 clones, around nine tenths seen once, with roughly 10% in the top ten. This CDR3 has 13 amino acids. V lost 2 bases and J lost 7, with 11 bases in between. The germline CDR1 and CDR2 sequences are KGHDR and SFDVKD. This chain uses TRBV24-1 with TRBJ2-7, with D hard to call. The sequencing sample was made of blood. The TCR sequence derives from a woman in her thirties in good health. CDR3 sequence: CATSDSSQREQYF. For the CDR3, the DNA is TGTGCCACCAGTGATTCCTCCCAGAGAGAGCAGTACTTC.